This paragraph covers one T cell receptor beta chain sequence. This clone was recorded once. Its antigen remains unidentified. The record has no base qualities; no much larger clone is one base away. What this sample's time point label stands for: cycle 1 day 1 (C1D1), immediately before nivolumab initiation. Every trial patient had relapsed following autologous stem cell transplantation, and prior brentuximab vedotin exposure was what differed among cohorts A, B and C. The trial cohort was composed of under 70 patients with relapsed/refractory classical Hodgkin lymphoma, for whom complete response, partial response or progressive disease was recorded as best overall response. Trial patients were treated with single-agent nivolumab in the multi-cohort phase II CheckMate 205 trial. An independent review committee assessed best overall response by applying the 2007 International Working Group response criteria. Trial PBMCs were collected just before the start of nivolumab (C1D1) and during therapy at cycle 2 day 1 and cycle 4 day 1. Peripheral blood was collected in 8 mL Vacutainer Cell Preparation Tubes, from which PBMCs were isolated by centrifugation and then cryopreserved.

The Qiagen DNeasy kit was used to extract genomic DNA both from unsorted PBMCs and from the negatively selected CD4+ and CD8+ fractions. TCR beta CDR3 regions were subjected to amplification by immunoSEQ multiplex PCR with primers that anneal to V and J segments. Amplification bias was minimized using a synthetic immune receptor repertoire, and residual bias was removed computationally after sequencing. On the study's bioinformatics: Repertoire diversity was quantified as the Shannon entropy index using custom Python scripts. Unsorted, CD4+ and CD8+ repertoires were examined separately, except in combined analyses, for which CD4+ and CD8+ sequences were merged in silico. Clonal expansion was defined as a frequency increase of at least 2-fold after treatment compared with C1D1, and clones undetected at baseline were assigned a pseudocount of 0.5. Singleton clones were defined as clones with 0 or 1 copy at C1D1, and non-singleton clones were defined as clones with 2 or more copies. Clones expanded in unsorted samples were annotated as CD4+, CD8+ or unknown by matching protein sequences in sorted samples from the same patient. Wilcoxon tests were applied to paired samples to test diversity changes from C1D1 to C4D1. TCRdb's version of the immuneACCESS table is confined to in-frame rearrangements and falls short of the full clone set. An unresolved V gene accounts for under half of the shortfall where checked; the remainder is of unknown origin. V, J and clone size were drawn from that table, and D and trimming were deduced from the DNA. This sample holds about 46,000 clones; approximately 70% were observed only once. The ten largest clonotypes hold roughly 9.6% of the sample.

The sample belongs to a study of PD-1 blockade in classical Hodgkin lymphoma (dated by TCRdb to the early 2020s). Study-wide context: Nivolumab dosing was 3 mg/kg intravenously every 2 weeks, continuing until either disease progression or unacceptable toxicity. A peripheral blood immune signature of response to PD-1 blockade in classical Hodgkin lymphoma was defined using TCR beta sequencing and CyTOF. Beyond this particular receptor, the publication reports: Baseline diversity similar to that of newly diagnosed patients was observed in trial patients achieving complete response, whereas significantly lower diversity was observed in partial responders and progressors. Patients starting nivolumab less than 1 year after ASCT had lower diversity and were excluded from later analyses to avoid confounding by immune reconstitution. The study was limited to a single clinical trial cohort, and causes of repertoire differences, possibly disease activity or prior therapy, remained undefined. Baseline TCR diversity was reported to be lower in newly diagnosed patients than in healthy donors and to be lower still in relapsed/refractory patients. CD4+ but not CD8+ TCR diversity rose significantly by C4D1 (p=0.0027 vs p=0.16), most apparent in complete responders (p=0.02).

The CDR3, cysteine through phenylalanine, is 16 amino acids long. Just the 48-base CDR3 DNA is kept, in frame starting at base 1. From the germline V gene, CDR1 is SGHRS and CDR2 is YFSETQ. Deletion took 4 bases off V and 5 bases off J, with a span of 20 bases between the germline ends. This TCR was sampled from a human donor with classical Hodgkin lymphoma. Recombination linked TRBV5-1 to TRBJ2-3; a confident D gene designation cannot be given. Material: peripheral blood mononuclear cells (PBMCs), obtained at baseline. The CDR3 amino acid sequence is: CASSRFDTSTRDTQYF. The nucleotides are TGCGCCAGCAGCCGCTTCGATACGTCGACAAGAGATACGCAGTATTTT.